The 31 T cell receptor beta chains given below trace back to one sample, sequenced in a study of post-analysis software for immune sequencing data (dated by TCRdb to between 2014 and 2017). Explained via the paper, the time point label denotes: second blood draw from one MS patient after hematopoietic stem cell transplantation. The library was built by means of PCR. TCRdb names Illumina HiSeq 2500 as the instrument used. Unique molecular identifiers were incorporated into TCR beta cDNA libraries to reduce PCR and sequencing biases. The public reads were run again by TCRdb, first through fastp at Q25 and then through MiXCR, and only productive beta chains were kept. Here each entry gathers all rows of one CDR3 protein and keeps the most common genes and DNA. This sample gives under 200,000 distinct CDR3 sequences in total; 30% to 45% of them show up just once. The ten biggest clones cover about 26% of the sample.

Sequencing used blood, obtained after autologous hematopoietic stem cell transplantation. The receptor set was obtained from a girl between 10 and 17 years old with multiple sclerosis. Donor details come from another sample of the same person, matched by shared clones.

The gene calls are TRBV27 and TRBJ2-5; 7 bases align to TRBD1. The better agreement between TRBJ2-7 and the DNA end casts doubt on the J call. This CDR3 has 14 amino acids. In germline, CDR1 is MNHEY, CDR2 SMNVEV (reference sequence). The CDR3 loop reads CASSFDRVSPEQYF. CDR3 sequence (DNA): TGTGCCAGCAGTTTCGACAGGGTTTCGCCCGAGCAGTACTTC.

Concerning this clonotype: With a much larger clone just one base away, this may be a read error. J is TRBJ2-7 and V is TRBV4-3; tentatively, D is TRBD2 (5 bases). From germline, CDR1 is LGHNA and CDR2 YSLEER. This CDR3 contains 19 residues. Between the trimmed V and J ends, which lost 1 base and 3 bases, there was a span of 25 bases. CDR3 amino acids: CASSQARDVWSGSYYEQYF. The DNA of the CDR3 is TGCGCCAGCAGCCAAGCTCGGGATGTGTGGTCGGGTTCGTACTACGAGCAGTACTTC.

This clonotype was seen only a few times. This rearrangement joins TRBV13 to TRBJ2-3; TRBD1 aligns across 8 bases. The CDR3 has 14 residues. Germline values: CDR1 PRHDT, CDR2 FYEKMQ (reference sequence). The trim removed 4 bases at V and 6 bases at J, leaving 6 bases unmatched. CDR3 sequence: CASSSRTGRDTQYF. In DNA, the CDR3 is TGTGCCAGCAGCTCCCGGACAGGGAGGGATACGCAGTATTTT.

The chain recombines TRBV11-2 with TRBJ2-3; 7 nucleotides align to TRBD1. The CDR3 covers 16 residues. Germline-derived CDR1 and CDR2 are SGHAT and FQNNGV. The J segment lost 0 bases and the V segment lost 7 bases, leaving 10 bases of the junction unmatched. The CDR3, as DNA: TGTGCCAGCACCCTAGTGGGGGACAGAAGCACAGATACGCAGTATTTT. This codes for CASTLVGDRSTDTQYF.

There are a few counts of this clonotype. The V call is TRBV7-3, the J call TRBJ1-1; D gene uncertain. Trimming stripped 5 bases from V and 1 base from J, with 8 bases between. This CDR3 has 13 residues. Germline V CDR1 and CDR2: SGHTA, FQGTGA. CDR3: CASSPFPNTEAFF. CDR3 bases: TGTGCCAGCAGCCCCTTTCCGAACACTGAAGCTTTCTTT.

The chain links TRBV4-3 to TRBJ2-1, with D unresolved. Germline V gene sequence: CDR1 LGHNA, CDR2 YSLEER. The CDR3 is 15 amino acids. V lost 0 bases, J lost 6 bases, and 12 bases lay in between. The DNA of the CDR3 is TGCGCCAGCAGCCAAGATTGGTCTTTGAGCAATGAGCAGTTCTTC. This encodes CASSQDWSLSNEQFF.

The chain employs TRBV27 and TRBJ2-7; D may correspond to TRBD1 or TRBD2 (5 bases each). This CDR3 is built from 15 residues. Between the trimmed V and J ends, which lost 5 bases and 3 bases, there was a span of 17 bases. Germline CDR1 reads MNHEY; CDR2 reads SMNVEV (reference sequence). CDR3: CASSPSGTDGYEQYF. CDR3 bases: TGTGCCAGCAGTCCATCCGGGACGGACGGCTACGAGCAGTACTTC.

This rearrangement joins TRBV5-1 to TRBJ2-7; weak D call: TRBD2 (6 bases). Trimming stripped 3 bases from V and 2 bases from J, with 15 bases between. Germline lookup yields CDR1 SGHRS and CDR2 YFSETQ. This CDR3 is 15 amino acids long. The CDR3 bases are TGCGCCAGCAGCTGGGGGGTTAGCGGACCCTACGAGCAGTACTTC. Residues: CASSWGVSGPYEQYF.

The chain uses TRBV7-3 and TRBJ2-1; tentatively, D is TRBD2 (6 bases). From germline, CDR1 is SGHTA and CDR2 FQGTGA. The CDR3 is made up of 14 amino acids. V was pared by 4 bases and J by 13 bases, with 20 bases between. The CDR3 is CASSSRGRRDQQFF. In nucleotides, the CDR3 is TGTGCCAGCAGCTCACGTGGGAGGCGGGATCAACAGTTCTTC.

The V call is TRBV20-1, the J call TRBJ2-4; D possibly corresponds to TRBD2 (5 bases). TRBJ2-7 matches the DNA end more closely, so the J call is doubtful. CDR1 and CDR2 (germline): DFQATT, SNEGSKA (reference sequence). The CDR3 sequence is 14 residues long. The CDR3 loop reads CSARAPYREDEQYF. Written as DNA, the CDR3 is TGCAGTGCTAGAGCCCCCTACCGGGAAGACGAGCAGTACTTC.

This chain connects TRBV27 to TRBJ1-6; tentatively, D is TRBD1 (6 bases). Germline CDR1 MNHEY, CDR2 SMNVEV (reference sequence). V shed 5 bases and J shed 5 bases, with 19 bases lying between them. This CDR3 is built from 17 residues. CDR3: CASSLRTDPLNNSPLHF. Written as DNA, the CDR3 is TGTGCCAGCAGTCTGAGGACAGATCCTCTGAATAATTCACCCCTCCACTTT.

V gene TRBV7-2 combines with J gene TRBJ2-1; D ambiguous. Trimming took 0 bases from V and 1 from J, leaving 22 bases between them. Germline-derived CDR1 and CDR2 are SGHTA and FQGNSA. The CDR3 covers 20 residues. Written as DNA, the CDR3 is TGTGCCAGCAGCTTAGCGCGGTACCCTGCCGCAACGAAGTCCTACAATGAGCAGTTCTTC. This codes for CASSLARYPAATKSYNEQFF. The full variable domain, completed using reference TRBV7-2 and TRBJ2-1, is GAGVSQSPSNKVTEKGKDVELRCDPISGHTALYWYRQSLGQGLEFLIYFQGNSAPDKSGLPSDRFSAERTGGSVSTLTIQRTQQEDSAVYLCASSLARYPAATKSYNEQFFGPGTRLTVL.

The rearrangement uses TRBV19 and TRBJ1-5; TRBD1 aligns across 7 bases. The V and J ends lost 4 bases and 6 bases, in that order; junction bases with no gene match: 9. Germline V CDR1 and CDR2: LNHDA, SQIVND (reference sequence). The CDR3 totals 15 residues. This chain's CDR3 is CASSKDRSKLQPQHF. As DNA, the CDR3 is TGTGCCAGTAGTAAGGACAGGAGCAAGCTTCAGCCCCAGCATTTT.

The chain has TRBV7-3 and TRBJ2-2, with 8 bases fitting TRBD1. The germline V gene encodes CDR1 SGHTA and CDR2 FQGTGA. The trim removed 5 bases at V and 0 bases at J, leaving 2 bases unmatched. The CDR3 length is 15 residues. The CDR3 sequence is CASSPDRANTGELFF. The CDR3, as DNA: TGTGCCAGCAGCCCGGACAGGGCGAACACCGGGGAGCTGTTTTTT.

In the case of this clonotype: One junction end does not reproduce the germline sequence, and a read error may be involved. This rearrangement joins TRBV11-1 to TRBJ1-2; tentatively, D is TRBD1 (6 bases). The CDR3 spans 15 residues. Germline-derived CDR1 and CDR2 are SGHAT and FQDESV (reference sequence). CDR3 amino acids: CASSPGVTGRHGYTF. The CDR3 DNA is TGCGCCAGCAGCCCAGGGGTAACAGGGCGCCATGGCTACACCTTC.

This clonotype was counted a few times. The chain uses TRBV7-4 and TRBJ2-7, with 8 bases aligning to TRBD2. Germline V gene lookup returns CDR1 SGHVT and CDR2 SQSDAQ. Germline trimming cut 3 bases from V and 0 bases from J; bases unmatched to any gene: 4. This CDR3 has 15 amino acids. CDR3 amino acids: CASSFGTRSSYEQYF. CDR3 sequence (DNA): TGTGCCAGCAGCTTCGGGACTAGGAGCTCCTACGAGCAGTACTTC.

CDR3 loop: CASSLARGTHPGLGYRGTQYF. The CDR3 DNA follows: TGTGCCAGCAGCTTAGCGCGAGGGACTCATCCCGGACTAGGCTACCGAGGGACCCAGTACTTC. The V gene is TRBV7-8, the J gene TRBJ2-7; 7 nucleotides align to TRBD2. The DNA end is a closer match to TRBJ2-5, so the J assignment may be wrong. Germline CDR1 and CDR2: SGHVS and FQNEAQ. CDR3 length: 21 amino acids.

The V call is TRBV3-1, the J call TRBJ2-5; D assignment may be TRBD1 or TRBD2 (5 bases each). V was shortened by 0 bases and J by 2 bases, with 7 bases between the two germline ends. The CDR3 contains 14 residues. The V gene's germline CDR1 is LGHDT and CDR2 YNNKEL (reference sequence). The CDR3 DNA follows: TGTGCCAGCAGCCAAGATGGGGGACAAGAGACCCAGTACTTC. Translated: CASSQDGGQETQYF.

This clonotype was seen only once. The V gene is TRBV28, the J gene TRBJ1-6; weak D call: TRBD1 (5 bases). The CDR3 runs to 14 residues. Trimming cost V 6 bases and J 7 bases, with 13 bases left between them. Germline V gene lookup returns CDR1 MDHEN and CDR2 SYDVKM. CDR3: CASSPRGYNSPLHF. As DNA, the CDR3 is TGTGCCAGCAGCCCGCGGGGGTACAATTCACCCCTCCACTTT.

This clonotype was counted a few times. The chain links TRBV5-1 to TRBJ2-1; 11 bases map to TRBD2. The CDR3 covers 13 residues. V lost 0 bases and J lost 15; bases outside the gene matches: 5. CDR1 is SGHRS, CDR2 YFSETQ, per germline. The CDR3 region is CASSLVAGGGLFF. For the CDR3, the DNA is TGCGCCAGCAGCTTGGTAGCGGGAGGGGGTTTGTTCTTC.

This sequence joins TRBV7-3 and TRBJ2-1, with D maybe TRBD2 (6 bases). Trimming pared 1 base from V and 8 bases from J, leaving 15 bases between. The CDR3 loop spans 15 amino acids. The germline V gene has CDR1 SGHTA and CDR2 FQGTGA. The CDR3 region is CASSLIGGFGDEQFF. CDR3 in DNA: TGTGCCAGCAGCTTAATCGGAGGGTTTGGGGATGAGCAGTTCTTC.

The rearrangement joins TRBV15 to TRBJ2-3; the D is unclear. Germline V gene data show CDR1 as LNHNV and CDR2 as YYDKDF (reference sequence). CDR3 length: 14 amino acids. Trimming took 0 bases from V and 4 from J, leaving 8 bases between them. CDR3 nucleotides: TGTGCCACCAGCAGAGACCCATCATCAGATACGCAGTATTTT. Its protein is CATSRDPSSDTQYF.

This chain connects TRBV5-1 to TRBJ2-7; 12 bases agree with TRBD2. The CDR3 runs to 15 residues. Looked up from germline, CDR1 is SGHRS and CDR2 is YFSETQ. Trimming at V came to 3 bases and at J to 2 bases, leaving 3 bases not matched to a gene. The CDR3 sequence is CASSSLAGGTYEQYF. The CDR3 DNA reads TGCGCCAGCAGCTCCCTAGCGGGAGGGACCTACGAGCAGTACTTC.

The J gene is TRBJ2-7, the V gene TRBV5-1; D is ambiguous. CDR1 and CDR2 from the germline V gene are SGHRS and YFSETQ. With 1 base removed from V and 3 bases from J, the gap between germline ends came to 17 bases. The CDR3 covers 16 residues. The chain's CDR3 is CASSLSLTENHYEQYF. The CDR3, as DNA: TGCGCCAGCAGCTTGTCCCTCACCGAAAACCACTACGAGCAGTACTTC.

This chain uses TRBV11-2 with TRBJ2-3; TRBD2 matches 10 bases. V shed 2 bases, J shed 5 bases, and the junction held 10 bases outside the gene matches. This CDR3 has 17 residues. Per germline, CDR1 SGHAT and CDR2 FQNNGV. DNA of the CDR3: TGTGCCAGCAGCTTATCAGCGGGAGGGCTCCGGGAAGATACGCAGTATTTT. As protein: CASSLSAGGLREDTQYF.

In this sample, this clonotype turned up many times. V is TRBV20-1 and J is TRBJ2-7, with TRBD2 matching 9 bases. The V segment lost 3 bases and the J segment 4 bases; nucleotides outside the gene matches: 1. Germline CDR1 DFQATT, CDR2 SNEGSKA (reference sequence). The CDR3 is 12 amino acids. The CDR3: CSASSGSYEQYF. The CDR3 DNA follows: TGCAGTGCTAGTAGCGGGAGTTACGAGCAGTACTTC.

V and J are TRBV24-1 and TRBJ1-2, with 10 bases matching TRBD1. This CDR3 is 16 amino acids long. Trimming took 4 bases from V and 2 from J; bases not matched to a gene: 6. Germline CDR1 reads KGHDR; CDR2 reads SFDVKD. The DNA for the CDR3 is TGTGCCACCAGTGACACCGGACAGGGGGGCAACTATGGCTACACCTTC. It specifies CATSDTGQGGNYGYTF.

This chain uses TRBV5-1 with TRBJ2-7; D unresolved. The germline CDR1 and CDR2 sequences are SGHRS and YFSETQ. Trimming took 2 bases from V and 0 from J, leaving 9 bases between them. The CDR3 extends over 14 amino acids. CDR3 bases: TGCGCCAGCAGCTTTTCAGGCTTCTCCTACGAGCAGTACTTC. It translates to CASSFSGFSYEQYF.

The J gene is TRBJ1-5, the V gene TRBV4-1; 8 nucleotides match TRBD1. The V segment lost 6 bases and the J segment 4 bases; nucleotides outside the gene matches: 2. Germline V gene data show CDR1 as MGHRA and CDR2 as YSYEKL. The CDR3 runs 13 residues. The CDR3 DNA reads as TGCGCCAGCAGACGGGACAGGAATCAGCCCCAGCATTTT. Its translation: CASRRDRNQPQHF.

This clonotype was seen a few times. A much larger clone lies one base from this, so it may be a read error. V usage is TRBV12-3 or TRBV12-4 and J usage is TRBJ2-3, with no clear D. This CDR3 has 14 residues. The V end lost 5 bases, the J end lost 3 bases, and 12 bases lay between the germline ends. CDR3 DNA sequence: TGTGCCAGCAGTCCTCCGGGTTCTACAGATACGCAGTATTTT. Its translation is CASSPPGSTDTQYF.

Only a few counts were recorded for this clonotype. The gene calls are TRBV7-8 and TRBJ2-5, with D perhaps TRBD1 (5 bases). V lost 1 base, J lost 3 bases, and 12 bases lay in between. From germline, CDR1 is SGHVS and CDR2 FQNEAQ. CDR3 size: 15 residues. The CDR3 protein is CASSLGLGREETQYF. The DNA for the CDR3 is TGTGCCAGCAGCTTAGGATTAGGCAGGGAAGAGACCCAGTACTTC.